This paragraph reports one T cell receptor beta chain. Its antigen is currently unknown. CD45RO-negative CD8 cells positively selected for CCR7 made up the naive population, which excluded terminally differentiated effector memory CD45RA+ cells. The healthy adult donors were HIV-negative and reported no recent acute infections or vaccinations. The data belong to a study of shared clonotypes between healthy human individuals. Genomic DNA (from each subset) was split evenly across several immunoSEQ plates. Authors' processing steps: Junction-only immunoSEQ data arrived without quality scores, meaning filtering differed. Generated by immunoSEQ multiplex PCR, the TCRdb table keeps only in-frame clones and is missing some. V and J calls and clone size are those listed in that table; D and trimming were worked out from the DNA. The sample holds about 2 million clones, approximately 95% seen once. Overall study results and limits: What naive subsets generally showed was a larger estimated richness than memory subsets showed.

This receptor was obtained from a man aged 18 to 30 in good health. Sample: naive CD8+ T cells sorted from blood.

The CDR3 spells CASSLFRGGNEQFF. CDR3 DNA: TGTGCCAGCAGTTTATTTCGGGGTGGGAATGAGCAGTTCTTC. The chain combines TRBV27 with TRBJ2-1; TRBD2 might be the D (5 bases). Per germline, CDR1 MNHEY and CDR2 SMNVEV (reference sequence). Trimming took off 1 base at V and 7 bases at J, with 11 bases between the two ends. The CDR3 is 14 residues long.